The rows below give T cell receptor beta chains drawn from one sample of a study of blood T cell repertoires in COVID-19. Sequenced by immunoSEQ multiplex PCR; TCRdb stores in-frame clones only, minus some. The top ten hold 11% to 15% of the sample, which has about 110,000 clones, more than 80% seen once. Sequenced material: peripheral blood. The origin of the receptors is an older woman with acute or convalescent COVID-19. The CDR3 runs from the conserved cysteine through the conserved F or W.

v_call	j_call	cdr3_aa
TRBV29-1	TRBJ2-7	CSVEGGGSSYEQYF
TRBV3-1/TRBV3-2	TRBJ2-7	CASSQDWSGGEQYF
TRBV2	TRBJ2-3	CASMLAGGPGADTQYF
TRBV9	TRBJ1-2	CASSVEPTSNYGYTF
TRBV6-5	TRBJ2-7	CASRRQNEQYF
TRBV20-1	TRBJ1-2	CSASQTLDYGYTF
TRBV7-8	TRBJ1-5	CASSPRDRGASNQPQHF
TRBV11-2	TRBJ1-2	CASSLLYGYTF
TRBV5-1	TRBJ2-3	CASSPLAASTDTQYF
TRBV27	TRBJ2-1	CASSLSGGTSFSYNEQFF
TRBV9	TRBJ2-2	CASTRDRGWTGELFF
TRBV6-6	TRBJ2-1	CASSSGTSGNEQFF
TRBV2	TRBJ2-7	CAIYSGEDYEQYF
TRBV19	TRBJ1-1	CASRAGYTEAFF
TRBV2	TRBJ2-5	CASRGPSPQETQYF
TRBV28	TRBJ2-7	CASSFFRDRLNEQYF
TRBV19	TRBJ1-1	CASSLYRNTEAFF
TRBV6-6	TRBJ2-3	CASSYPPDRGRDTQYF
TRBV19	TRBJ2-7	CASSMPGGGAYEQYF
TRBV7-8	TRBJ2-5	CASSTNRGTQETQYF
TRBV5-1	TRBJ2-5	CASSDTLASGLETQYF
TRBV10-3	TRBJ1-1	CAIKEGARNTEAFF
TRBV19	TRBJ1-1	CASSIGGRRGGTEAFF
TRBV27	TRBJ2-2	CASKVGGLGTGELFF
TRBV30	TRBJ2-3	CAWSVWTGGTDTQYF
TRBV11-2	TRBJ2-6	CASSLLVTGVSGANVLTF
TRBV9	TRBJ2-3	CASSAGGFPVDTQYF
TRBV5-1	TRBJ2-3	CASSLGDSSDTQYF
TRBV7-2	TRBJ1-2	CASSLGSDLYGYTF
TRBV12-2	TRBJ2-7	CASRLAGTSRDEQYF
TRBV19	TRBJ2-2	CASKGGASGRIAGELFF
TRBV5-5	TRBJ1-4	CASSLLSATNEKLFF
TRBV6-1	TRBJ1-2	CASSEESGAVDGYTF
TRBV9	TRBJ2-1	CASSAASGGAYNEQFF
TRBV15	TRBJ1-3	CATSREVSGGGNTIYF
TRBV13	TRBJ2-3	CASSPGTSSYTQYF
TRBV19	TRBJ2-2	CASSIGDRRVGELFF
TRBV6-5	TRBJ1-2	CASSYSGGSYGYTF
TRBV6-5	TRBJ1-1	CASRDTGVNTEAFF
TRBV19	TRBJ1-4	CASKDRAGGVSDEKLFF
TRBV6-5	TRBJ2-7	CASSFTRDRSYEQYF
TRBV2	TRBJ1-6	CASKETVYNSPLHF
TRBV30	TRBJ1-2	CACQENRGRGTGYTF
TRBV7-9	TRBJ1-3	CASSPRENGNTIYF
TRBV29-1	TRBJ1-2	CSVGDSLSNYGYTF
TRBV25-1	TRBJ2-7	CAAGWGQAYEQYF
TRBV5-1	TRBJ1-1	CASSLASGGITEAFF
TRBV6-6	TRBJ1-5	CASSYTQDRDQPQHF
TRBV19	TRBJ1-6	CASSPPGTGSNSPLHF
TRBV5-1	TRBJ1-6	CASSLDGSSYNSPLHF
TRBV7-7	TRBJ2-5	CASSRRLAGGVGETQYF
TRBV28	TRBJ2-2	CASSAMTFTGELFF
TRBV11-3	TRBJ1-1	CASSLEGSGFTEAFF
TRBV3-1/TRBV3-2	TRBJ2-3	CASSLASGAGGSIPTDTQYF
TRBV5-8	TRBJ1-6	CASSRGDRNSPLHF
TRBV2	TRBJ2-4	CASVAGGPGDIQYF
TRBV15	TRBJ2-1	CATSRDLGLAGSPSFNEQFF